This T cell receptor (beta chain) was found in a study of molecular identifiers for immune sequencing clone quantification. General observations from the study: Identical barcode-sharing TCR molecules could lead to underestimated sizes for highly expanded clones. In naive cells, clones above 20 RNA copies held under 1% of molecules, whereas in effector cells they held over 99%.

TCRdb redid the calling of the PCR reads with MiXCR, one entry per CDR3 protein. The data show more than 550,000 distinct CDR3 sequences, about 25% seen once. Input for naive CD8 libraries was roughly 17,000 to 1,100,000 sorted cells; the RNA fraction used was 10%, 30% or 50%. Sorting selected naive CD8 T cells with a CD8+CD4-CCR7+CD45RA+ phenotype. The V gene lost 1 base and the J gene lost 9 bases, with 9 bases spanning the gap. The V gene's germline CDR1 is LGHNA and CDR2 YNFKEQ. This CDR3 comprises 12 residues. Note on this clonotype: The antigen remains undetermined.

This sequence originates from a human donor in good health. Some libraries in this study had Jurkat cell RNA spiked in. Sequenced: naive CD8+ T cells from blood, with Jurkat cell RNA spiked in. Subset described: FACS-sorted CD8+CD4-CCR7+CD45RA+ naive T cells. The genes are TRBV4-2 and TRBJ2-5; no definite D call. The CDR3 is CASSQGSRPQYF. Here the CDR3 DNA reads TGTGCCAGCAGCCAAGGGTCGCGGCCCCAGTACTTC.